What follows describes a single T cell receptor (beta chain). The source of the sample is a study of blood T cell repertoires in COVID-19. Turning to the study itself: Acute and convalescent COVID-19 samples came from the United States, Italy and Spain. The cDNA or gDNA used as material had been derived from T cells, B-cell-depleted T cells, or PBMCs.

This CDR3 has 17 residues. Germline V gene lookup returns CDR1 SGHDT and CDR2 YYEEEE. V was pared by 4 bases and J by 2 bases, with 7 bases of the junction left unmatched. Authors' analysis steps: For nucleated cells, counts were estimated from reference gene primer amplification. TCRdb's copy holds only in-frame clones and misses some; the assay was immunoSEQ multiplex PCR. That table gives V, J and clone size, and the DNA gave D and trimming. This sample has under 85,000 clones; approximately 80% occur once, and the top ten carry over 8.5%. The sample was peripheral blood. V gene TRBV5-6 combines with J gene TRBJ2-5, with 14 bases identical to TRBD2. This sequence was found in a man over 45 with acute or convalescent COVID-19. Here the CDR3 DNA reads TGTGCCAGCAGCGGGTGGACTAGCGGGGGGAGGCAAGAGACCCAGTACTTC. It yields the protein CASSGWTSGGRQETQYF.